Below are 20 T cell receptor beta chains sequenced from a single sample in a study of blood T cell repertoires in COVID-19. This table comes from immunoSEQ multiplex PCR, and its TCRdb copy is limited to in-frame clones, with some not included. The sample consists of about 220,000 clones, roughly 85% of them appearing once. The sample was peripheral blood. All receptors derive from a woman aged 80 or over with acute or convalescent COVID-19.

The CDR3: CASSVTGTYEQYF. The CDR3 DNA reads TGTGCCAGCAGTGTCACAGGGACCTACGAGCAGTACTTC. The V and J genes are TRBV12-3 or TRBV12-4 and TRBJ2-7; tentative D call: TRBD1 (6 bases). V gave up 5 bases and J gave up 2 bases, with 10 bases separating them. This CDR3 region has 13 residues.

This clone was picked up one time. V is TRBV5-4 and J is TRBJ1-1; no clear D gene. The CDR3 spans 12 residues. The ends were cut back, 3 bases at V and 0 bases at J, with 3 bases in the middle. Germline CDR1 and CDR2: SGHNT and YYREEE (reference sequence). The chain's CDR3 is CASSSVNTEAFF. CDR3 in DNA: TGTGCCAGCAGCTCCGTGAACACTGAAGCTTTCTTT.

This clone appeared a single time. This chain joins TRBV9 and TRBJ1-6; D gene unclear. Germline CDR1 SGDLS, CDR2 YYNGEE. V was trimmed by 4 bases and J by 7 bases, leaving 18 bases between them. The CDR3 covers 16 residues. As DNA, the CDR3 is TGTGCCAGCAGCCTTCGTCCGGCCGGCGGGAATTCACCCCTCCACTTT. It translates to CASSLRPAGGNSPLHF.

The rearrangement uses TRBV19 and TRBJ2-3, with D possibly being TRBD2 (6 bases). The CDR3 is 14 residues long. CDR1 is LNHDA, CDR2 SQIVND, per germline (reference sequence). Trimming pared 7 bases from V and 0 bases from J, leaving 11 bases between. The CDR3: CASTGDSSTDTQYF. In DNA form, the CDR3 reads TGTGCCAGTACTGGGGACTCTAGCACAGATACGCAGTATTTT.

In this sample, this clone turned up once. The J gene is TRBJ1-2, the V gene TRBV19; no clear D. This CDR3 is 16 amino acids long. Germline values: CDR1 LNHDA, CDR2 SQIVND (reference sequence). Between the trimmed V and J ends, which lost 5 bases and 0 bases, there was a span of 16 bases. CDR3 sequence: CASSVYMTGSNYGYTF. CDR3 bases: TGTGCCAGTAGTGTATATATGACGGGATCTAACTATGGCTACACCTTC.

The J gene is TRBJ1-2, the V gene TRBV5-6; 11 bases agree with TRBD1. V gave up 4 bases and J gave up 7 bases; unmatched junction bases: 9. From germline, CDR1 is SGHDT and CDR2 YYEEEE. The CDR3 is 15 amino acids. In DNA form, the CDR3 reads TGTGCCAGCAGCCCAACTGGACAGGGGGCGAGTGGCTACACCTTC. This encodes CASSPTGQGASGYTF. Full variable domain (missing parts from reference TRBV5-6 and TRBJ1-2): DAGVTQSPTHLIKTRGQQVTLRCSPKSGHDTVSWYQQALGQGPQFIFQYYEEEERQRGNFPDRFSGHQFPNYSSELNVNALLLGDSALYLCASSPTGQGASGYTFGSGTRLTVV.

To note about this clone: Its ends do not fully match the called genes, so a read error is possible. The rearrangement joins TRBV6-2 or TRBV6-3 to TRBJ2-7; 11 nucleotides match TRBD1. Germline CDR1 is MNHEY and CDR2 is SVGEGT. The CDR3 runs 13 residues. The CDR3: CASSYSKAGTGGF. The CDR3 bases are TGTGCCAGCAGTTACTCGAAAGCGGGGACAGGGGGATTC.

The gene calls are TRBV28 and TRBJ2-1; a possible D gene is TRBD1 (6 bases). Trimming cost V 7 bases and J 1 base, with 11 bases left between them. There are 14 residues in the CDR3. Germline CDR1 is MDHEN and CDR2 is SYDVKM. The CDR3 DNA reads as TGTGCCAGCAAGATAACAGGGTCCTACAATGAGCAGTTCTTC. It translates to CASKITGSYNEQFF.

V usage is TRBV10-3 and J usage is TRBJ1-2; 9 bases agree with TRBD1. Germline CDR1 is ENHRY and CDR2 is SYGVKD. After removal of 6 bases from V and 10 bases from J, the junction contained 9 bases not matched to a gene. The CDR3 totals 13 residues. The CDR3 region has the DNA TGTGCCATCAGAACGGGACAGGGTGTGGACTACACCTTC. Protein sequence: CAIRTGQGVDYTF.

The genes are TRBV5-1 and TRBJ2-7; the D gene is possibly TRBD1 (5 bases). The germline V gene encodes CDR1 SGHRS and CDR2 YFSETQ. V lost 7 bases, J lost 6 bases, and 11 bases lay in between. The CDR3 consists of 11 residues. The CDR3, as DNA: TGCGCCAGCCACCAAGGGGTCGAGCAGTACTTC. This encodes CASHQGVEQYF.

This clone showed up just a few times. CDR3 residues: CASSYRAGVSEQFF. The CDR3 region has the DNA TGTGCCAGCAGTTACAGGGCGGGGGTTAGTGAGCAGTTCTTC. V gene TRBV6-5 combines with J gene TRBJ2-1; 7 positions match TRBD2. V shed 2 bases, J shed 9 bases, and the junction held 7 bases outside the gene matches. Germline V lookup: CDR1 MNHEY, CDR2 SVGAGI. CDR3 size: 14 residues.

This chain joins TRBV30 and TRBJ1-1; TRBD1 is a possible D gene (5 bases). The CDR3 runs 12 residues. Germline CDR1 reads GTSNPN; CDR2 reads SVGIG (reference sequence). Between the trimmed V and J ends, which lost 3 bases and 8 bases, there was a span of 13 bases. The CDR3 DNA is TGTGCCTGGAGCCGTGGGGGGTGGGAAGCTTTCTTT. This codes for CAWSRGGWEAFF. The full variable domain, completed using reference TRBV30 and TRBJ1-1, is SQTIHQWPATLVQPVGSPLSLECTVEGTSNPNLYWYRQAAGRGLQLLFYSVGIGQISSEVPQNLSASRPQDRQFILSSKKLLLSDSGFYLCAWSRGGWEAFFGQGTRLTVV.

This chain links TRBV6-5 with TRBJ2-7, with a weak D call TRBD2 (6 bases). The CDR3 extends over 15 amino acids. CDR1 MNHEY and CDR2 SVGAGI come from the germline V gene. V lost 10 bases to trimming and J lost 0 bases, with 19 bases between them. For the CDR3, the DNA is TGTGCCACCTTATCGGCGCTGGGAGGCTCCTACGAGCAGTACTTC. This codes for CATLSALGGSYEQYF.

The CDR3 protein is CASSIGQGGSQPQHF. Here the CDR3 DNA reads TGTGCCAGTAGTATAGGCCAGGGGGGAAGTCAGCCCCAGCATTTT. The chain recombines TRBV19 with TRBJ1-5, with 7 bases aligning to TRBD1. Germline CDR1 LNHDA, CDR2 SQIVND (reference sequence). The CDR3 has 15 amino acids. V shed 1 base, J shed 6 bases, and the junction held 6 bases outside the gene matches.

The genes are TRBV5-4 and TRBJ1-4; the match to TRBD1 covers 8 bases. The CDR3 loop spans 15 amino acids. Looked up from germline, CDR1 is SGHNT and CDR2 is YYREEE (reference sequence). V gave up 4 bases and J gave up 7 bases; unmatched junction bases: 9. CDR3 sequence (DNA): TGTGCCAGCAGCACGCAGGGGGCGCAAGGTGAAAAACTGTTTTTT. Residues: CASSTQGAQGEKLFF.

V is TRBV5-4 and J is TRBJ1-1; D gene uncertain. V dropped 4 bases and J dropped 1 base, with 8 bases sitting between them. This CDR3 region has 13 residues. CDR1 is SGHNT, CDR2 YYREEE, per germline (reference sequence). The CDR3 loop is CASSQVENTEAFF. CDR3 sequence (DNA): TGTGCCAGCAGCCAGGTCGAGAACACTGAAGCTTTCTTT.

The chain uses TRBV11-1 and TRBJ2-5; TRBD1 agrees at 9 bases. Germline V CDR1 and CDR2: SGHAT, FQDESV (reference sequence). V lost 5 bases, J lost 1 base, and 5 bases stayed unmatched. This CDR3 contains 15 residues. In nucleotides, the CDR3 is TGTGCCAGCAGCAACCGGGACAGGGCCCAAGAGACCCAGTACTTC. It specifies CASSNRDRAQETQYF.

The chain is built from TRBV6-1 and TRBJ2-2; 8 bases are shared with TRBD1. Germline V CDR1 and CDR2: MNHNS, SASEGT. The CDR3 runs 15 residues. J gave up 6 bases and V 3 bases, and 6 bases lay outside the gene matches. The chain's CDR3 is CASSDRDRYAGELFF. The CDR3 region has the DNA TGTGCCAGCAGTGACCGGGACAGGTACGCCGGGGAGCTGTTTTTT.

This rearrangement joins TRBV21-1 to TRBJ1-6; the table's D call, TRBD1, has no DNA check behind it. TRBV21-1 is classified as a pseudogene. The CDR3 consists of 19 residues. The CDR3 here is CASSKGVSGGASYNSPLHF. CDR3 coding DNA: TGTGCCAGCAGCAAAGGGGTCAGTGGGGGCGCGTCCTATAATTCACCCCTCCACTTT.

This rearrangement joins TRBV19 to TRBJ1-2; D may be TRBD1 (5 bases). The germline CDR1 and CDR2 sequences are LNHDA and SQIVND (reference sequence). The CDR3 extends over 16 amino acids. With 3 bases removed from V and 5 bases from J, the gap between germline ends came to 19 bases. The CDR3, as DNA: TGTGCCAGTAGTATTCAGGGCGGAACCCAATGGTATGGCTACACCTTC. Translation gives CASSIQGGTQWYGYTF.